The 20 T cell receptor beta chains in this list originate from one sample, sequenced in a study of human T cells and chemical hapten exposure. Time point meaning: patch test 3, about 24 weeks after DPC sensitization. The sample's treatment: therapeutic diphenylcyclopropenone sensitization with weekly scalp DPC. TCRdb passed the RACE reads through MiXCR, listing each CDR3 protein once. Seen here are 50,000 or so distinct CDR3 sequences, 9.9% observed once, and the top ten hold roughly 15%. The sequencing here drew on whole blood, taken in connection with sensitization to the hapten diphenylcyclopropenone (DPC). These receptors all come from a middle-aged woman with alopecia areata. Some clones in this sample may be carry-over from other donors' samples.

This clonotype was counted at least ten times. The chain joins TRBV3-1 to TRBJ2-6; 11 bases map to TRBD1. CDR3 size: 18 residues. The ends lost 2 bases at V and 2 bases at J; junction bases unmatched: 5. Germline CDR1 reads LGHDT; CDR2 reads YNNKEL (reference sequence). The CDR3 nucleotides are TGTGCCAGCAGCCAACAAGGGACAGGGGGAGCTGGGGCCAACGTCCTGACTTTC. This encodes CASSQQGTGGAGANVLTF.

The V call is TRBV12-3 or TRBV12-4, the J call TRBJ2-7; D gene unclear. CDR3 length: 15 amino acids. Trimming left V 5 bases short and J 2 bases short, with 16 bases between. CDR3 DNA: TGTGCCAGCAGTCCCGGTGAGGCCCCCCCCTACGAGCAGTACTTC. It translates to CASSPGEAPPYEQYF.

Only a few counts were recorded for this clonotype. The CDR3 DNA reads TGTGCCAGCAGTATGGGGGCCAGGCAGTACTTC. It yields the protein CASSMGARQYF. The V call is TRBV27, the J call TRBJ2-7; maybe TRBD1 (6 bases). CDR3 length: 11 amino acids. Germline V lookup: CDR1 MNHEY, CDR2 SMNVEV (reference sequence). With 5 bases removed from V and 9 bases from J, the gap between germline ends came to 11 bases.

This chain joins TRBV12-3 or TRBV12-4 and TRBJ1-1; D remains ambiguous. The CDR3 is made up of 14 amino acids. Trimming cost V 7 bases and J 1 base, with 13 bases left between them. The CDR3 spells CASTWGGRNTEAFF. The CDR3 DNA is TGTGCCAGCACCTGGGGAGGAAGGAACACTGAAGCTTTCTTT.

This clonotype was detected many times. J is TRBJ1-6 and V is TRBV6-2 or TRBV6-3, with D possibly being TRBD1 (5 bases). The length of the CDR3 is 14 residues. From germline, CDR1 is MNHEY and CDR2 SVGEGT. Trimming stripped 2 bases from V and 9 bases from J, with 11 bases between. The CDR3 region is CASSYGTDSSPLHF. For the CDR3, the DNA is TGTGCCAGCAGTTACGGGACCGATAGTTCACCCCTCCACTTT.

This clonotype was recorded at least ten times. The chain combines TRBV5-1 with TRBJ2-7; D not resolved. The V end was cut by 3 bases, the J end by 4 bases, with 11 bases between. Germline V CDR1 and CDR2: SGHRS, YFSETQ. The CDR3 loop spans 13 amino acids. The CDR3 here is CASSWNGVYEQYF. DNA for the CDR3: TGCGCCAGCAGCTGGAACGGTGTTTACGAGCAGTACTTC. The full variable domain, with the rest looked up from reference TRBV5-1 and TRBJ2-7, is KAGVTQTPRYLIKTRGQQVTLSCSPISGHRSVSWYQQTPGQGLQFLFEYFSETQRNKGNFPGRFSGRQFSNSRSEMNVSTLELGDSALYLCASSWNGVYEQYFGPGTRLTVT.

CDR3 sequence: CASSSQYSNQPQHF. For the CDR3, the DNA is TGTGCCAGCAGCAGTCAGTATAGCAATCAGCCCCAGCATTTT. The chain uses TRBV7-2 and TRBJ1-5; unclear D gene. CDR1 and CDR2 from the germline V gene are SGHTA and FQGNSA. This CDR3 region has 14 residues. V gave up 5 bases and J gave up 0 bases, with 8 bases separating them.

The rearrangement joins TRBV7-9 to TRBJ2-7, with TRBD2 identical over 8 bases. Germline lookup yields CDR1 SEHNR and CDR2 FQNEAQ (reference sequence). CDR3 length: 13 residues. V dropped 5 bases and J dropped 4; count of bases not matched to a gene: 4. CDR3: CASSVGLVYEQYF. The CDR3 bases are TGTGCCAGCAGCGTGGGACTAGTTTACGAGCAGTACTTC.

CDR3 region: CASSTNNIARWEKLFF. The CDR3 nucleotides read TGTGCCAGTAGTACTAACAACATCGCACGATGGGAAAAACTGTTTTTT. The chain couples TRBV19 to TRBJ1-4; D gene ambiguous. V lost 4 bases, J lost 8 bases, and 20 bases lay in between. Per germline, CDR1 LNHDA and CDR2 SQIVND (reference sequence). CDR3 length: 16 amino acids.

The chain uses TRBV12-2 and TRBJ1-5; the table gives TRBD1 as D, unverified against the DNA. TRBV12-2 is deemed a pseudogene. The CDR3 is 16 residues long. DNA for the CDR3: TGTGCAAGTCGCCCTACTACAGGGGATAGCAATCAGCCCCAGCATTTT. It is translated as CASRPTTGDSNQPQHF.

V gene TRBV7-8 combines with J gene TRBJ2-1, with TRBD2 identical over 9 bases. Germline assignment: CDR1 SGHVS and CDR2 FQNEAQ. The CDR3 has 15 amino acids. After removal of 5 bases from V and 5 bases from J, the junction contained 7 bases not matched to a gene. The CDR3 nucleotides are TGTGCCAGCAGCCCACCCGCGGGGGGGGACAATGAGCAGTTCTTC. It codes for CASSPPAGGDNEQFF.

In this sample, this clonotype turned up many times. V gene TRBV5-1 combines with J gene TRBJ1-1, with D unresolved. Between the trimmed V and J ends, which lost 3 bases and 2 bases, there was a span of 17 bases. This CDR3 is built from 16 residues. Germline CDR1 and CDR2: SGHRS and YFSETQ. The CDR3 protein is CASSSRTGGFNTEAFF. CDR3 nucleotide sequence: TGCGCCAGCAGCTCCCGGACGGGAGGGTTTAACACTGAAGCTTTCTTT.

This clonotype appeared many times. The chain links TRBV15 to TRBJ1-4; 7 bases line up with TRBD1. V was clipped by 6 bases and J by 8 bases; unmatched bases: 9. The CDR3 length is 14 residues. CDR1 LNHNV and CDR2 YYDKDF come from the germline V gene (reference sequence). As DNA, the CDR3 is TGTGCCACCAGTCCCGACAGGGTCGGGGAAAAACTGTTTTTT. This encodes CATSPDRVGEKLFF.

The chain combines TRBV19 with TRBJ2-2; unclear D gene. V gave up 2 bases and J gave up 5 bases, with 6 bases separating them. Germline V gene sequence: CDR1 LNHDA, CDR2 SQIVND (reference sequence). The CDR3 runs 13 residues. CDR3 nucleotides: TGTGCCAGTAGTATAAGTAGGACCGGGGAGCTGTTTTTT. Translated, it gives CASSISRTGELFF.

This clonotype has ten or more counts. The genes are TRBV18 and TRBJ2-3; 12 bases are a match to TRBD2. The junction had 6 bases not matched to a gene; V was cut back by 3 bases and J by 2 bases. This CDR3 is 17 amino acids long. The germline gives CDR1 KGHSH, CDR2 LQKENI. CDR3 DNA sequence: TGTGCCAGCTCACCGCCGACTAGCGGGGGATCCACAGATACGCAGTATTTT. Amino acids: CASSPPTSGGSTDTQYF.

This clonotype was counted only a few times. This chain joins TRBV5-1 and TRBJ1-2, with no clear D. The V gene lost 0 bases and the J gene lost 4 bases, with 13 bases spanning the gap. The CDR3 is 15 amino acids. Per germline, CDR1 SGHRS and CDR2 YFSETQ. CDR3 sequence: CASSLAENLGYGYTF. The DNA for the CDR3 is TGCGCCAGCAGCTTGGCGGAGAATCTTGGCTATGGCTACACCTTC. Looking up the rest from reference TRBV5-1 and TRBJ1-2 gives the full variable domain: KAGVTQTPRYLIKTRGQQVTLSCSPISGHRSVSWYQQTPGQGLQFLFEYFSETQRNKGNFPGRFSGRQFSNSRSEMNVSTLELGDSALYLCASSLAENLGYGYTFGSGTRLTVV.

The chain has TRBV29-1 and TRBJ1-1; no clear D. The CDR3 spans 16 residues. Germline CDR1 reads SQVTM; CDR2 reads ANQGSEA. Trimming pared 3 bases from V and 0 bases from J, leaving 17 bases between. The DNA of the CDR3 is TGCAGCGTTGATGTCGGGATCTACTTGATGAACACTGAAGCTTTCTTT. This translates into CSVDVGIYLMNTEAFF. Looking up the rest from reference TRBV29-1 and TRBJ1-1 gives the full variable domain: SAVISQKPSRDICQRGTSLTIQCQVDSQVTMMFWYRQQPGQSLTLIATANQGSEATYESGFVIDKFPISRPNLTFSTLTVSNMSPEDSSIYLCSVDVGIYLMNTEAFFGQGTRLTVV.

This clonotype was recorded many times. CDR3 sequence (DNA): TGTGCCAGCAGCCCCGGGGGCCCAACTGAGACCCAGTACTTC. This codes for CASSPGGPTETQYF. The chain combines TRBV11-3 with TRBJ2-5, with D possibly called TRBD1 or TRBD2 (6 bases each). The germline V gene has CDR1 SGHNT and CDR2 YENEEA. Trimming took off 5 bases at V and 5 bases at J, with 15 bases between the two ends. This CDR3 is built from 14 residues. The whole variable domain, remainder taken from reference TRBV11-3 and TRBJ2-5, is EAGVVQSPRYKIIEKKQPVAFWCNPISGHNTLYWYLQNLGQGPELLIRYENEEAVDDSQLPKDRFSAERLKGVDSTLKIQPAELGDSAVYLCASSPGGPTETQYFGPGTRLLVL.

Many counts were recorded for this clonotype. V usage is TRBV7-6 and J usage is TRBJ2-7; D call uncertain. Trimming removed 5 bases at V and 6 bases at J, with 11 bases between. The CDR3 length is 12 residues. CDR1 and CDR2 from the germline V gene are SGHVS and FNYEAQ. CDR3: CASSDTGSEQYF. The DNA for the CDR3 is TGTGCCAGCAGCGATACGGGTAGCGAGCAGTACTTC.

This clonotype was seen a handful of times. This chain links TRBV7-6 with TRBJ1-2; 8 nucleotides align to TRBD1. The J segment lost 2 bases and the V segment lost 0 bases, leaving 5 bases of the junction unmatched. The CDR3 loop spans 16 amino acids. Germline CDR1 SGHVS, CDR2 FNYEAQ. The CDR3 bases are TGTGCCAGCAGCTTAGCGGGGCAGGGGGCAAACTATGGCTACACCTTC. Protein: CASSLAGQGANYGYTF.